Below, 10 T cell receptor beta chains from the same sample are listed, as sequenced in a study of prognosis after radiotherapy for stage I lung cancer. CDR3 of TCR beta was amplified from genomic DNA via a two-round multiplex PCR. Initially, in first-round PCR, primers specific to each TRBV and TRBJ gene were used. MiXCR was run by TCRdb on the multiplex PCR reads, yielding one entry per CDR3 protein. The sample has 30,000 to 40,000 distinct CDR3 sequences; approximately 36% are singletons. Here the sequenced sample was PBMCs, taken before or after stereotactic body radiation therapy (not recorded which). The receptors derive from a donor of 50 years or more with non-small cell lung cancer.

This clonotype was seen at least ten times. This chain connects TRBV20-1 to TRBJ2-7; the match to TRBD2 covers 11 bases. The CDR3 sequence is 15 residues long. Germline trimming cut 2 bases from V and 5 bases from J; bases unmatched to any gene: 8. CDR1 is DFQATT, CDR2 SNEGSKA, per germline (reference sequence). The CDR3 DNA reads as TGCAGTGCTAGATCCCCCCTAGCGGGAGGAAACGAGCAGTACTTC. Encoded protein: CSARSPLAGGNEQYF.

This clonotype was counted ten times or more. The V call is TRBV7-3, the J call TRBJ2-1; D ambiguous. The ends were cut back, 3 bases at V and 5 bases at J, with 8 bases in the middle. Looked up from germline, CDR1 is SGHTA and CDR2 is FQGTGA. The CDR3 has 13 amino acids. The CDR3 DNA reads TGTGCCAGCAGCTTGGTCGGCAACAATGAGCAGTTCTTC. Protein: CASSLVGNNEQFF.

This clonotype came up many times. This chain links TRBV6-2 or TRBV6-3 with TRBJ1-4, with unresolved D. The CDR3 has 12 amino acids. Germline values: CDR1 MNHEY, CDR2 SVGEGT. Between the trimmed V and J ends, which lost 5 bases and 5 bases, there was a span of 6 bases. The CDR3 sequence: CASSVLNEKLFF. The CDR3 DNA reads TGTGCCAGCAGTGTCTTAAATGAAAAACTGTTTTTT.

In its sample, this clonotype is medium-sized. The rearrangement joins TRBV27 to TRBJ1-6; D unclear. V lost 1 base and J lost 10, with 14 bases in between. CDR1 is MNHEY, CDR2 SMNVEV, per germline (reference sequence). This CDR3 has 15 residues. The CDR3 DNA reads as TGTGCCAGCAGTTTATTCGGCCCAGCCAGCTCACCCCTCCACTTT. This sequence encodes CASSLFGPASSPLHF.

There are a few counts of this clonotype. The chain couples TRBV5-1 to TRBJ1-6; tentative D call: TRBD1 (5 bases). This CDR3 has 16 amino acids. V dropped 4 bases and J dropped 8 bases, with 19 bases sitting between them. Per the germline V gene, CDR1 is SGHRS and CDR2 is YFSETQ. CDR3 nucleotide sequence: TGCGCCAGCAGCGTAGACGGGGCTCGGTGTTATTCACCCCTCCACTTT. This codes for CASSVDGARCYSPLHF.

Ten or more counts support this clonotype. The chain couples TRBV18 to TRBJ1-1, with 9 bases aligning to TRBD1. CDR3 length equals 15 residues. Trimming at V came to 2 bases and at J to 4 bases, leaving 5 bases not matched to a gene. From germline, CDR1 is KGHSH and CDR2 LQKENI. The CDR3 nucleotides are TGTGCCAGCTCACCAATCCCGACAGGGGGCACTGAAGCTTTCTTT. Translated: CASSPIPTGGTEAFF.

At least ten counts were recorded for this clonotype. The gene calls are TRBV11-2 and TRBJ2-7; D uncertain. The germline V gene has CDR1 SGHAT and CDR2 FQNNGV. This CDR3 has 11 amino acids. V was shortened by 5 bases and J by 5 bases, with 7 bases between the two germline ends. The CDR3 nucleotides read TGTGCCAGCAGCCAGTCCCACGAGCAGTACTTC. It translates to CASSQSHEQYF.

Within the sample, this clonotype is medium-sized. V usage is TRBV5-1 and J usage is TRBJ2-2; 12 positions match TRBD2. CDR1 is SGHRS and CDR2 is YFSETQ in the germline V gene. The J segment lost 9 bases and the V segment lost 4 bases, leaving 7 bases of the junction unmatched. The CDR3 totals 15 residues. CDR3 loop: CASSIPSGRARELFF. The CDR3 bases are TGCGCCAGCAGCATACCTAGCGGGAGGGCCAGGGAGCTGTTTTTT.

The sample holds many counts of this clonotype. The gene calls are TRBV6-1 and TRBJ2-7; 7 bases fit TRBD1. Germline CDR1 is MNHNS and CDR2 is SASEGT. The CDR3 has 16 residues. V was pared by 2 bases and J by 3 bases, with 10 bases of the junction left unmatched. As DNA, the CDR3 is TGTGCCAGCAGTGAATTTCCGAGACAGGGTGTCTACGAGCAGTACTTC. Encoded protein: CASSEFPRQGVYEQYF.

CDR3 nucleotide sequence: TGTGCCAGCAGTTACTCCGCAGGGATGATTTATAATTCACCCCTCCACTTT. Protein product: CASSYSAGMIYNSPLHF. This sequence joins TRBV6-9 and TRBJ1-6, with TRBD1 as a possible D gene (5 bases). This CDR3 has 17 residues. CDR1 MNHGY and CDR2 SVAAGI come from the germline V gene. Trimming pared 3 bases from V and 4 bases from J, leaving 16 bases between.